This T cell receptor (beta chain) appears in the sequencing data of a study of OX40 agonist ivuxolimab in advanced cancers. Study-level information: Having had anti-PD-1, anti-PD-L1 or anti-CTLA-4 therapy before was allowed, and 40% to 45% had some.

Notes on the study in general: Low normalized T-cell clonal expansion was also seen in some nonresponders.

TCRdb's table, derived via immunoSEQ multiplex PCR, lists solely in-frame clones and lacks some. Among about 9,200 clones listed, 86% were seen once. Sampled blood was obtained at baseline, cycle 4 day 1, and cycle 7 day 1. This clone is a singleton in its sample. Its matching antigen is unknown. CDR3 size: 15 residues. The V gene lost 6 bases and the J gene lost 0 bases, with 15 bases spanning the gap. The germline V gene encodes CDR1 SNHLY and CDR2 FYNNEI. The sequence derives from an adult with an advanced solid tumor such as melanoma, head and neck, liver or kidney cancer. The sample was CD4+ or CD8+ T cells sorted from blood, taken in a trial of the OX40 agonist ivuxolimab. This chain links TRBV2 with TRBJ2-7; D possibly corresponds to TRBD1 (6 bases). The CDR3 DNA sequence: TGTGCCAGCAGGAGGGGGTTTCTGAGCTCCTACGAGCAGTACTTC. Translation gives CASRRGFLSSYEQYF.